One sample yielded the 16 T cell receptor beta chains listed below, sequenced in a study of blood T cell repertoires in COVID-19 (dated by TCRdb to about 2020). The library relied on the immunoSEQ multiplex PCR assay. Here the immuneACCESS table is served through TCRdb, limited to in-frame sequences with V and J called. Missing clones are a known gap in these copies; in checked studies unresolved V genes cover under half, and the rest lacks a known reason. The sample records about 36,000 clones, 87% of which are singletons. The ten largest clones capture around 20% of the sample. The sequencing input was peripheral blood. The receptors here all came from a man aged 60 to 75 with acute or convalescent COVID-19.

The chain uses TRBV6-5 and TRBJ1-1, with 7 bases identical to TRBD1. V shed 6 bases and J 1 base; nucleotides not matched to a gene: 2. From germline, CDR1 is MNHEY and CDR2 SVGAGI. CDR3 size: 13 residues. Here the CDR3 reads CASSNRGNTEAFF. DNA of the CDR3: TGTGCCAGCAGCAACAGGGGGAACACTGAAGCTTTCTTT.

The gene calls are TRBV2 and TRBJ1-1; 9 nucleotides line up with TRBD1. This CDR3 contains 17 residues. The V segment lost 5 bases and the J segment 0 bases; nucleotides outside the gene matches: 10. Looked up from germline, CDR1 is SNHLY and CDR2 is FYNNEI. The CDR3 here is CASSPWTGDFLNTEAFF. The CDR3 DNA reads as TGTGCCAGCAGTCCGTGGACAGGGGACTTTCTGAACACTGAAGCTTTCTTT. Full variable domain (missing parts from reference TRBV2 and TRBJ1-1): EPEVTQTPSHQVTQMGQEVILRCVPISNHLYFYWYRQILGQKVEFLVSFYNNEISEKSEIFDDQFSVERPDGSNFTLKIRSTKLEDSAMYFCASSPWTGDFLNTEAFFGQGTRLTVV.

V gene TRBV6-5 combines with J gene TRBJ2-1; D not resolved. Trimming removed 5 bases from V and 0 bases from J, with 11 bases in between. The CDR3 covers 15 residues. CDR1 MNHEY and CDR2 SVGAGI come from the germline V gene. CDR3 bases: TGTGCCAGCAGTCCAACTGTGAGCTCCTACAATGAGCAGTTCTTC. Amino acid sequence: CASSPTVSSYNEQFF.

The chain employs TRBV5-1 and TRBJ2-2; tentatively, D is TRBD1 (6 bases). Between the trimmed V and J ends, which lost 1 base and 4 bases, there was a span of 8 bases. This CDR3 region has 14 residues. The germline gives CDR1 SGHRS, CDR2 YFSETQ. CDR3 protein: CASSLRQVTGELFF. The CDR3 nucleotides are TGCGCCAGCAGCTTGAGACAGGTCACCGGGGAGCTGTTTTTT.

This clone was found a few times. This sequence joins TRBV28 and TRBJ1-5; possibly TRBD1 for D (5 bases). The V end lost 2 bases, the J end lost 7 bases, and 21 bases lay between the germline ends. The CDR3 covers 17 residues. Germline CDR1 MDHEN, CDR2 SYDVKM. For the CDR3, the DNA is TGTGCCAGCAGTTTACGATGGGACTCAAGGTCATCACAGCCCCAGCATTTT. Translating gives CASSLRWDSRSSQPQHF.

The chain combines TRBV28 with TRBJ1-5, with 7 bases lining up with TRBD1. The V and J ends lost 4 bases and 2 bases, in that order; junction bases with no gene match: 8. CDR3 length equals 16 residues. The germline CDR1 and CDR2 sequences are MDHEN and SYDVKM. CDR3 amino acids: CASSSTKGARNQPQHF. The DNA of the CDR3 is TGTGCCAGCAGTTCGACGAAGGGGGCGCGCAATCAGCCCCAGCATTTT.

This clone showed up just a few times. The chain carries TRBV9 and TRBJ2-7; D is possibly TRBD2 (5 bases). Trimming removed 3 bases from V and 3 bases from J, with 13 bases in between. The CDR3 has 14 amino acids. The V gene's germline CDR1 is SGDLS and CDR2 YYNGEE. CDR3 protein: CASSAGNGLYEQYF. The CDR3 nucleotides are TGTGCCAGCAGCGCAGGTAACGGACTCTACGAGCAGTACTTC.

This clone is a singleton in its sample. The gene calls are TRBV7-9 and TRBJ2-1, with 7 bases identical to TRBD2. V lost 2 bases to trimming and J lost 9 bases; unmatched junction nucleotides: 4. From germline, CDR1 is SEHNR and CDR2 FQNEAQ (reference sequence). The CDR3 length is 13 residues. The CDR3 region is CASSLQPGGEQFF. As DNA, the CDR3 is TGTGCCAGCAGCTTACAGCCGGGAGGTGAGCAGTTCTTC.

In this sample, this clone turned up once. The chain carries TRBV18 and TRBJ2-1; 12 nucleotides line up with TRBD2. The V gene's germline CDR1 is KGHSH and CDR2 LQKENI. The CDR3 is made up of 16 amino acids. V lost 6 bases, J lost 6 bases, and 9 bases stayed unmatched. The chain's CDR3 is CASSPRASGRANEQFF. The CDR3 nucleotides read TGTGCCAGCTCTCCCAGGGCTAGCGGGAGGGCCAATGAGCAGTTCTTC.

The chain joins TRBV5-6 to TRBJ1-1; D call uncertain. V lost 1 base and J lost 1, with 2 bases in between. This CDR3 has 12 amino acids. CDR1 SGHDT and CDR2 YYEEEE come from the germline V gene. In DNA, the CDR3 is TGTGCCAGCAGCTTGCGGAACACTGAAGCTTTCTTT. Translated, it gives CASSLRNTEAFF. Filled out from reference TRBV5-6 and TRBJ1-1, the complete variable domain reads DAGVTQSPTHLIKTRGQQVTLRCSPKSGHDTVSWYQQALGQGPQFIFQYYEEEERQRGNFPDRFSGHQFPNYSSELNVNALLLGDSALYLCASSLRNTEAFFGQGTRLTVV.

The J gene is TRBJ1-2, the V gene TRBV11-2; TRBD1 might be the D (6 bases). V lost 3 bases, J lost 8 bases, and 16 bases lay in between. CDR3 length: 14 amino acids. From germline, CDR1 is SGHAT and CDR2 FQNNGV. The CDR3 reads CASSFNIQGWGYTF. In DNA form, the CDR3 reads TGTGCCAGCAGCTTCAATATACAGGGCTGGGGCTACACCTTC.

The chain employs TRBV18 and TRBJ2-3; possibly TRBD2 for D (5 bases). Germline CDR1 KGHSH, CDR2 LQKENI. Between the trimmed V and J ends, which lost 4 bases and 5 bases, there was a span of 10 bases. The CDR3 spans 13 residues. CDR3: CASSLALKDTQYF. CDR3 nucleotides: TGTGCCAGCTCACTAGCGTTGAAAGATACGCAGTATTTT. Looking up the rest from reference TRBV18 and TRBJ2-3 gives the full variable domain: NAGVMQNPRHLVRRRGQEARLRCSPMKGHSHVYWYRQLPEEGLKFMVYLQKENIIDESGMPKERFSAEFPKEGPSILRIQQVVRGDSAAYFCASSLALKDTQYFGPGTRLTVL.

This clone was seen a single time. J is TRBJ1-1 and V is TRBV2, with 8 bases lining up with TRBD1. The germline V gene encodes CDR1 SNHLY and CDR2 FYNNEI. With 6 bases clipped from V and 6 bases from J, the junction kept 9 bases outside the gene matches. CDR3 length: 14 residues. The CDR3 sequence is CASRSTRTGSEAFF. The DNA for the CDR3 is TGTGCCAGCAGATCGACTAGGACAGGGTCTGAAGCTTTCTTT.

The gene calls are TRBV25-1 and TRBJ2-3, with a possible D match to TRBD1 (5 bases). Deletions cut 8 bases from V and 6 bases from J, with 12 bases between. Germline V lookup: CDR1 MGHDK, CDR2 SYGVNS. There are 12 residues in the CDR3. This CDR3 reads CASGTRVDTQYF. In DNA, the CDR3 is TGTGCCAGCGGTACCAGGGTGGATACGCAGTATTTT.

The rearrangement links TRBV5-1 to TRBJ2-7, with 11 bases identical to TRBD2. After removal of 5 bases from V and 3 bases from J, the junction contained 4 bases not matched to a gene. Germline V CDR1 and CDR2: SGHRS, YFSETQ. The CDR3 contains 14 residues. The CDR3 loop is CASSATSGNYEQYF. The DNA for the CDR3 is TGCGCCAGCAGTGCGACTAGCGGGAACTACGAGCAGTACTTC.

A single count supports this clone. The genes are TRBV28 and TRBJ2-1; D is unclear. This CDR3 comprises 17 residues. Germline V lookup: CDR1 MDHEN, CDR2 SYDVKM. V lost 6 bases to trimming and J lost 2 bases, with 20 bases between them. The DNA for the CDR3 is TGTGCCAGCAGCTCCGGCACTTCGGAGACCCCCTACAATGAGCAGTTCTTC. Translation: CASSSGTSETPYNEQFF.